This T cell receptor (beta chain) was captured in a study of cytomegalovirus exposure and HLA in healthy donors. Broader study findings: When a later analysis compared HLA-associated TCR beta chains with equally common others, the HLA-associated chains turned out to be more clonally expanded and to have lower generation probabilities.

Germline V CDR1 and CDR2: GTSNPN, SVGIG (reference sequence). Trimming shortened V by 1 base and J by 6 bases, and 13 bases separated the two germline ends. This CDR3 has 14 amino acids. Primers: 60 Vbeta forward and 13 Jbeta reverse. The assay was immunoSEQ multiplex PCR, and TCRdb's table has in-frame clones only and misses some. Found here are 90,000 to 100,000 clones, more than 70% of them singletons; the top ten hold 2% to 2.5%. This clone was counted a single time. Its antigen is not identified. Sequenced material: PBMCs. The chain uses TRBV30 and TRBJ1-5, with D perhaps matching TRBD1 (5 bases). This sequence originates from a man younger than 35 in good health and CMV-seronegative. In DNA, the CDR3 is TGTGCCTGGAGTGCCTCTAGTACAGGTCAGCCCCAGCATTTT. It specifies CAWSASSTGQPQHF.